This T cell receptor beta chain was identified in a study of vaccination and CD4 T cells after COVID-19. Study-wide context: Cultures that served as controls received a CEFX pool, an HIV-1 Nef pool, or no peptide. Overall study findings and caveats: The appearance of a median 86.3% of reactive clones in convalescent patients occurred only post-vaccination.

The CDR3 is 18 residues long. The V end was cut by 0 bases, the J end by 0 bases, with 17 bases between. Germline CDR1 is SGHTA and CDR2 is FQGNSA. The sample's treatment: roughly ten-day PBMC culture with coronavirus spike peptide pools or control peptides (ViraFEST assay). The Oncomine TCR Beta short-read assay sequenced DNA from cultured CD4+ T cells. Investigators obtained genomic DNA by extraction from cultured CD4+ T cells. One entry per CDR3 protein results from TCRdb running MiXCR on the PCR reads. The sample shows 13,000 to 15,000 distinct CDR3 sequences, roughly two fifths of them seen only once. To note about this clonotype: The antigen is not known.

The specimen sequenced was CD4+ T cells from blood, cultured in vitro. The J gene is TRBJ1-2, the V gene TRBV7-2, with a possible D match to TRBD1 (5 bases). The clonotype was recovered from a human donor who had recovered from COVID-19. CDR3 sequence (DNA): TGTGCCAGCAGCTTAGCCCAGGGCGTGCGCGTAACTAACTATGGCTACACCTTC. Protein: CASSLAQGVRVTNYGYTF.